These 20 T cell receptor beta chains were all obtained from the same sample, sequenced in a study of early T cells in non-severe SARS-CoV-2 infection. TCRdb itself ran the 5' RACE reads through MiXCR, one entry per CDR3 protein. The sample has about 88,000 distinct CDR3 sequences, 15% seen once. Sequencing used whole blood. These receptors were taken from an adult who was a healthcare worker with PCR-confirmed SARS-CoV-2 infection or an uninfected control (not recorded which).

This clonotype was found a few times. The chain is built from TRBV28 and TRBJ2-7; D is ambiguous. Between the trimmed V and J ends, which lost 6 bases and 2 bases, there was a span of 17 bases. This CDR3 comprises 15 residues. Germline loops: CDR1 MDHEN, CDR2 SYDVKM. CDR3 nucleotide sequence: TGTGCCAGCAGCCTCGGTCGGCATACAACCTACGAGCAGTACTTC. Protein: CASSLGRHTTYEQYF.

The table lists this clonotype with a few counts. This rearrangement joins TRBV9 to TRBJ2-3; D unclear. The CDR3 runs to 15 residues. Germline V lookup: CDR1 SGDLS, CDR2 YYNGEE. Trimming pared 0 bases from V and 2 bases from J, leaving 10 bases between. CDR3 amino acids: CASSVVPQNTDTQYF. Here the CDR3 DNA reads TGTGCCAGCAGCGTAGTCCCGCAGAACACAGATACGCAGTATTTT.

This clonotype was seen many times. The chain couples TRBV4-1 to TRBJ2-5; TRBD1 matches 12 bases. This CDR3 spans 14 amino acids. Germline CDR1 is MGHRA and CDR2 is YSYEKL. Trimming at V came to 4 bases and at J to 5 bases, leaving 2 bases not matched to a gene. The CDR3 DNA reads TGCGCCAGCAGCCTGGGACAGGGGGCTGAGACCCAGTACTTC. It specifies CASSLGQGAETQYF.

This chain links TRBV7-6 with TRBJ2-1, with TRBD2 identical over 11 bases. Germline V CDR1 and CDR2: SGHVS, FNYEAQ. This CDR3 is 18 amino acids long. Trimming removed 0 bases from V and 8 bases from J; junction bases left unmatched: 12. Here the CDR3 DNA reads TGTGCCAGCAGCTTAGCTATAGCGGGAGGGCTTGTGGGGGATGAGCAGTTCTTC. Translating gives CASSLAIAGGLVGDEQFF.

Turning to this clonotype: One junction end disagrees with the germline gene, perhaps due to a read error. The chain carries TRBV28 and TRBJ2-7, with D perhaps matching TRBD1 or TRBD2 (5 bases each). This CDR3 contains 12 residues. In germline, CDR1 is MDHEN, CDR2 SYDVKM. The CDR3 DNA reads TGTGTCAGCAGCCGGGGCGCCTACGAGCAGTACTTC. It translates to CVSSRGAYEQYF. Drawing the rest from reference TRBV28 and TRBJ2-7, the complete variable domain is DVKVTQSSRYLVKRTGEKVFLECVQDMDHENMFWYRQDPGLGLRLIYFSYDVKMKEKGDIPEGYSVSREKKERFSLILESASTNQTSMYLCVSSRGAYEQYFGPGTRLTVT.

This chain joins TRBV3-1 and TRBJ1-4, with no clear D. Trimming removed 5 bases from V and 5 bases from J, with 18 bases in between. The CDR3 consists of 16 residues. The germline gives CDR1 LGHDT, CDR2 YNNKEL (reference sequence). This CDR3 is CASSLRMWERNEKLFF. DNA for the CDR3: TGTGCCAGCAGCTTACGAATGTGGGAGAGGAATGAAAAACTGTTTTTT.

This rearrangement joins TRBV6-1 to TRBJ2-7; TRBD1 agrees at 10 bases. The CDR3 loop spans 15 amino acids. V dropped 3 bases and J dropped 2; count of bases not matched to a gene: 4. Germline CDR1 reads MNHNS; CDR2 reads SASEGT. The CDR3 protein is CASSDTGTGAYEQYF. Here the CDR3 DNA reads TGTGCCAGCAGTGATACCGGGACAGGGGCCTACGAGCAGTACTTC.

This clonotype occurred many times. The chain carries TRBV7-6 and TRBJ2-6; unclear D gene. Germline V gives CDR1 SGHVS, CDR2 FNYEAQ. The CDR3 loop spans 16 amino acids. V lost 1 base and J lost 0, with 7 bases in between. The CDR3 reads CASSLVVGSGANVLTF. The CDR3 DNA reads TGTGCCAGCAGCTTAGTAGTAGGCTCTGGGGCCAACGTCCTGACTTTC.

This sequence joins TRBV4-3 and TRBJ1-1, with a weak D call TRBD1 (5 bases). Trimming stripped 3 bases from V and 8 bases from J, with 16 bases between. Germline V CDR1 and CDR2: LGHNA, YSLEER. The CDR3 is 14 residues long. Here the CDR3 reads CASSQSDRAGEAFF. In DNA, the CDR3 is TGCGCCAGCAGCCAGTCCGATCGGGCAGGGGAAGCTTTCTTT.

This clonotype was counted a few times. This chain connects TRBV12-3 or TRBV12-4 to TRBJ1-1; D uncertain. The CDR3 extends over 14 amino acids. V lost 1 base and J lost 6, with 12 bases in between. CDR3 sequence: CASSLGLLESEAFF. The CDR3 DNA follows: TGTGCCAGCAGTTTAGGGTTGTTGGAGTCTGAAGCTTTCTTT.

This chain joins TRBV20-1 and TRBJ1-1; 10 nucleotides align to TRBD1. Germline V gene sequence: CDR1 DFQATT, CDR2 SNEGSKA (reference sequence). CDR3 length: 15 amino acids. Unmatched junction bases numbered 11, after V lost 4 bases and J lost 6 bases. This chain's CDR3 is CSATKPGQGKSEAFF. The CDR3 DNA sequence: TGCAGTGCTACCAAGCCGGGACAGGGGAAGTCTGAAGCTTTCTTT.

In its sample, this clonotype was seen a few times. The J gene is TRBJ2-3, the V gene TRBV15; D call uncertain. The V gene's germline CDR1 is LNHNV and CDR2 YYDKDF (reference sequence). Deletions cut 5 bases from V and 5 bases from J, with 20 bases between. This CDR3 contains 16 residues. The CDR3 spells CATSESLGRTGDTQYF. In nucleotides, the CDR3 is TGTGCCACCAGCGAGTCATTAGGTCGGACCGGAGATACGCAGTATTTT. The full variable domain, with the rest looked up from reference TRBV15 and TRBJ2-3, is DAMVIQNPRYQVTQFGKPVTLSCSQTLNHNVMYWYQQKSSQAPKLLFHYYDKDFNNEADTPDNFQSRRPNTSFCFLDIRSPGLGDTAMYLCATSESLGRTGDTQYFGPGTRLTVL.

This clonotype has a handful of counts. The rearrangement links TRBV19 to TRBJ2-2; no firm D call. V was cut by 5 bases and J by 5 bases, with 12 bases left in between. CDR1 and CDR2 from the germline V gene are LNHDA and SQIVND (reference sequence). CDR3 size: 14 residues. CDR3 sequence: CASSLFTETGELFF. CDR3 sequence (DNA): TGTGCCAGTAGTTTGTTTACAGAAACCGGGGAGCTGTTTTTT.

In this sample, this clonotype turned up a few times. The chain combines TRBV20-1 with TRBJ2-7; perhaps TRBD2 as D (6 bases). The germline gives CDR1 DFQATT, CDR2 SNEGSKA (reference sequence). This CDR3 comprises 14 residues. Trimming stripped 6 bases from V and 2 bases from J, with 17 bases between. The CDR3 sequence is CSAPLGGDTYEQYF. The CDR3 coding sequence is TGCAGTGCCCCCCTCGGAGGGGATACCTACGAGCAGTACTTC.

This clonotype was found a few times. The rearrangement links TRBV6-5 to TRBJ2-1; tentatively, D is TRBD2 (6 bases). Germline V gives CDR1 MNHEY, CDR2 SVGAGI. With 6 bases removed from V and 6 bases from J, the gap between germline ends came to 15 bases. This CDR3 is built from 14 residues. CDR3 sequence reads: CASSYNPSVNEQFF. The DNA of the CDR3 is TGTGCCAGCAGCTATAATCCTAGCGTCAATGAGCAGTTCTTC.

This clonotype was recorded a few times. The CDR3 sequence is CASSPLHSAQLFF. CDR3 sequence (DNA): TGTGCCAGCTCACCTCTTCATTCGGCCCAGCTGTTTTTT. The chain joins TRBV18 to TRBJ2-2; D gene ambiguous. This CDR3 spans 13 amino acids. V lost 3 bases, J lost 12 bases, and 14 bases lay in between. The germline gives CDR1 KGHSH, CDR2 LQKENI.

The CDR3 DNA is TGTGCCAGCAGGACGACTAGTCGGGGCTATGGGCAGTACTTC. Translating it yields CASRTTSRGYGQYF. The chain recombines TRBV28 with TRBJ2-7; a weak D match, TRBD2 (6 bases). This CDR3 spans 14 amino acids. Per germline, CDR1 MDHEN and CDR2 SYDVKM. The germline V and J ends were trimmed by 6 bases and 9 bases, with 21 bases remaining between them.

There are a few counts of this clonotype. V usage is TRBV7-9 and J usage is TRBJ1-6; D gene unclear. The CDR3 consists of 12 residues. The V and J ends lost 3 bases and 11 bases respectively, with 8 bases between them. Germline V CDR1 and CDR2: SEHNR, FQNEAQ (reference sequence). Here the CDR3 reads CASSFLMPPLHF. The CDR3 region has the DNA TGTGCCAGCAGCTTTTTGATGCCACCCCTCCACTTT.

This chain uses TRBV3-1 with TRBJ1-5; unclear D gene. CDR1 LGHDT and CDR2 YNNKEL come from the germline V gene (reference sequence). There are 14 residues in the CDR3. V lost 1 base, J lost 7 bases, and 11 bases lay in between. The CDR3 reads CASSQAARVQPQHF. The CDR3 nucleotides are TGTGCCAGCAGCCAAGCGGCAAGGGTCCAGCCCCAGCATTTT.

This chain uses TRBV29-1 with TRBJ2-3; possible D gene TRBD2, 6 bases. The CDR3 is 17 residues long. The V and J ends lost 2 bases and 2 bases respectively, with 20 bases between them. Germline V gene lookup returns CDR1 SQVTM and CDR2 ANQGSEA. In DNA, the CDR3 is TGCAGCGTTGAACACCGGACGGGAGAGTGGGTCACAGATACGCAGTATTTT. This encodes CSVEHRTGEWVTDTQYF.